The rows below give T cell receptor beta chains drawn from one sample of a study of T cell responses to AZD1222 COVID-19 vaccine. Sequencing was performed with immunoSEQ multiplex PCR; in TCRdb, only in-frame clones are kept and a portion is missing. The sample contains 84,000 or so clones, approximately 86% of which appear only once. The starting material was peripheral blood, obtained on day 0 of AZD1222 vaccination. All receptors derive from an adult in good health. Both conserved end residues are part of each CDR3. Each record gives: D gene, J gene, clone size, V gene, CDR3 DNA, CDR3 protein. A D gene is named only where the DNA matches it firmly. Only part of the rows carry a size: once, few, many, or a class if the clone is expanded.

. TRBJ1-2 few TRBV30 TGTGCCTGGAGTGCCCAAGGGGGCTACACCTTC CAWSAQGGYTF
. TRBJ2-6 . TRBV27 TGTGCCAGCTGGAAGGCAGGACTCTCTGGGGCCAACGTCCTGACTTTC CASWKAGLSGANVLTF
. TRBJ1-1 . TRBV7-9 TGTGCCAGCAGCTACCTAGTGACTGAAGCTTTCTTT CASSYLVTEAFF
. TRBJ1-3 . TRBV9 TGTGCCAGCAGCGCGTCCGGACAACCCTCTGGAAACACCATATATTTT CASSASGQPSGNTIYF
. TRBJ1-5 . TRBV6-1 TGTGCCAGCAGTGAATTCATACAGGGCTTTAATCAGCCCCAGCATTTT CASSEFIQGFNQPQHF
. TRBJ2-3 once TRBV11-2 TGTGCCAGCAGCTTAGACCGGTCAGGGGTAGATACGCAGTATTTT CASSLDRSGVDTQYF
TRBD1 TRBJ1-5 . TRBV27 TGTGCCAGCAGTTTCAGGGGGGGCAATCAGCCCCAGCATTTT CASSFRGGNQPQHF
TRBD2 TRBJ2-2 . TRBV12-5 TGTGCTAGTGGTTTGGACGGGAGGCGGAACACCGGGGAGCTGTTTTTT CASGLDGRRNTGELFF
TRBD1 TRBJ1-5 . TRBV28 TGTGCCAGCAGTTCCCGGGACAGGGAAGTTGGTCAGCCCCAGCATTTT CASSSRDREVGQPQHF
TRBD1 TRBJ2-7 once TRBV29-1 TGCAGCGTTGAACGGACAGGGGACGAGCAGTACTTC CSVERTGDEQYF
TRBD1 TRBJ2-3 . TRBV5-8 TGTGCCAGCAGCTTGGTCAGGGGGATCGCAGATACGCAGTATTTT CASSLVRGIADTQYF
TRBD2 TRBJ2-3 . TRBV5-6 TGTGCCAGCAGCAAGGGACTAGCGGGAGGGGCAGATACGCAGTATTTT CASSKGLAGGADTQYF
. TRBJ2-7 few TRBV2 TGTGCCAGCCGCCTAAATGGGAGGTCCTACGAGCAGTACTTC CASRLNGRSYEQYF
. TRBJ1-4 . TRBV7-2 TGTGCCAGCAGCCGGGGGTGGGGAACTAATGAAAAACTGTTTTTT CASSRGWGTNEKLFF
TRBD2 TRBJ2-3 . TRBV24-1 TGTGCCACCAGTGATCGCCCCGGGACTAGCGGGCTCGTGGATACGCAGTATTTT CATSDRPGTSGLVDTQYF
. TRBJ2-5 . TRBV4-3 TGCGCCAGCAGCCGTGAGAGGGTCCAAGAGACCCAGTACTTC CASSRERVQETQYF
TRBD1 TRBJ1-1 . TRBV19 TGTGCCAGTAGTAACCGACAGGGGGCGACTGAAGCTTTCTTT CASSNRQGATEAFF
. TRBJ1-1 . TRBV19 TGTGCCAGTAGTGTTCGGACTAAAACTGGCGAAGCTTTCTTT CASSVRTKTGEAFF
. TRBJ2-2 . TRBV6-5 TGTGCCAGCAGTTACGGGGGTTTTACCGGGGAGCTGTTTTTT CASSYGGFTGELFF
TRBD1 TRBJ2-3 . TRBV5-1 TGCGCCAGCAGCGAGTCCGGGACAGGGGTGACAGATACGCAGTATTTT CASSESGTGVTDTQYF
. TRBJ1-4 . TRBV7-2 TGTGCCAGCAGCTCGCCGGGAAATAAACTGTTTTTT CASSSPGNKLFF
TRBD1 TRBJ1-5 . TRBV28 TGTGCCAGCAGACTAGGGGGACAGGGGGCGGGTCAGCCCCAGCATTTT CASRLGGQGAGQPQHF
. TRBJ1-2 . TRBV28 TGTGCCAGCAGTTTTACAACAGGAGCTAACTATGGCTACACCTTC CASSFTTGANYGYTF
TRBD1 TRBJ1-2 . TRBV11-3 TGTGCCAGCAGCTTGGAGGGGGCGGGCTATGGCTACACCTTC CASSLEGAGYGYTF
TRBD2 TRBJ2-1 . TRBV9 TGTGCCAGCAGCCCATCTAGCGGGACCTACAATGAGCAGTTCTTC CASSPSSGTYNEQFF
. TRBJ1-1 . TRBV20-1 TGCAGTGCTAGAGTATCTACTGAAGCTTTCTTT CSARVSTEAFF
. TRBJ2-2 . TRBV7-9 TGTGCCAGCAGCTTAGGGTTAACCGTCCGTACCGGGGAGCTGTTTTTT CASSLGLTVRTGELFF
TRBD1 TRBJ2-7 . TRBV6-5 TGTGCCAGCAGTTACTCGACAGGGAGCTCCTACGAGCAGTACTTC CASSYSTGSSYEQYF
TRBD2 TRBJ2-7 . TRBV2 TGTGCCAGCAGTGACACTAGCGGGAGTATGTACGAGCAGTACTTC CASSDTSGSMYEQYF
. TRBJ1-1 . TRBV10-3 TGTGCCATCGGGATGGGACTTAGGGAAGCTTTCTTT CAIGMGLREAFF
. TRBJ2-3 . TRBV11-1 TGTGCCAGCAGCCCAGGGGCAGGGGTCGGGGATACGCAGTATTTT CASSPGAGVGDTQYF
. TRBJ2-3 . TRBV3-1/TRBV3-2 TGTGCCAGCAGCCCAACAGGAACCTACACAGATACGCAGTATTTT CASSPTGTYTDTQYF
. TRBJ1-1 . TRBV10-3 TGTGCCATCAGTGAGTCGAAAGGAAGCGGGACTGAAGCTTTCTTT CAISESKGSGTEAFF
TRBD1 TRBJ1-4 few TRBV27 TGTGCCAGCGGGGACAGGTTTAATGAAAAACTGTTTTTT CASGDRFNEKLFF
. TRBJ2-5 . TRBV18 TGTGCCAGCTCACTCCAAAGTGAGACCCAGTACTTC CASSLQSETQYF
. TRBJ1-2 . TRBV5-4 TGTGCCGGGACCCACCCGGACGGGAACTATGGCTACACCTTC CAGTHPDGNYGYTF
TRBD2 TRBJ2-7 . TRBV5-4 TGTGCCAGCAGCATGAAACTAGCGGGAGGGAACGAGCAGTACTTC CASSMKLAGGNEQYF
TRBD2 TRBJ2-1 . TRBV5-4 TGTGCCAGCAGCTTGGAGGTAGCGGGGTACAATGAGCAGTTCTTC CASSLEVAGYNEQFF
TRBD2 TRBJ2-7 . TRBV7-8 TGTGCCAGCAGCCCAGGGAGGGACTCCTACGAGCAGTACTTC CASSPGRDSYEQYF
TRBD1 TRBJ2-1 . TRBV6-4 TGTGCCAGCAGCCAACAGGGGGCCGGGAATGAGCAGTTCTTC CASSQQGAGNEQFF
. TRBJ2-7 . TRBV5-6 TGTGCCAGCAGCTGGACGGGGCCGTCCTACGAGCAGTACTTC CASSWTGPSYEQYF
. TRBJ2-1 . TRBV12-3/TRBV12-4 TGTGCCACCGGTGCCTACAATGAGCAGTTCTTC CATGAYNEQFF
. TRBJ2-3 . TRBV3-1/TRBV3-2 TGTGCCAGCAGCCAATCGGGTACGGGCACAGATACGCAGTATTTT CASSQSGTGTDTQYF
TRBD1 TRBJ1-2 . TRBV3-1/TRBV3-2 TGTGCCAGCAGCCAAAAACGGACAGGGTCTAACTATGGCTACACCTTC CASSQKRTGSNYGYTF
TRBD1 TRBJ2-1 . TRBV11-2 TGTGCCAGCAGCTTAGGAATGACTATGACAGGGCCCTCCTACAATGAGCAGTTCTTC CASSLGMTMTGPSYNEQFF
TRBD2 TRBJ2-1 . TRBV24-1 TGTGCCACCAGTGACCGGGCGGGAGCCGGCAATGAGCAGTTCTTC CATSDRAGAGNEQFF
TRBD1 TRBJ2-3 . TRBV27 TGTGCCAGCAGGCCACGGACAGGGAAAGATACGCAGTATTTT CASRPRTGKDTQYF
. TRBJ1-1 . TRBV5-1 TGCGCCAGCAGCTTGGCCTTCATGGACCGTGAAGCTTTCTTT CASSLAFMDREAFF
. TRBJ2-2 . TRBV7-2 TGTGCCAGCAGCTCCCAGTTCAGAAACACCGGGGAGCTGTTTTTT CASSSQFRNTGELFF
TRBD2 TRBJ2-1 . TRBV11-1 TGTGCCAGCAGCGCAAGGGCGTCTAGCGGGGAGATACAGTTCTTC CASSARASSGEIQFF
. TRBJ2-5 . TRBV2 TGTGCCAGCACGGTCGTAGGGGTGAGGGAGACCCAGTACTTC CASTVVGVRETQYF
. TRBJ2-3 . TRBV28 TGTGCCAGCAGTTTATCTTACAGGGGGGGAGATACGCAGTATTTT CASSLSYRGGDTQYF
. TRBJ1-5 . TRBV27 TGTGCCAGCAGGCCGGGACTGATGAGCAATCAGCCCCAGCATTTT CASRPGLMSNQPQHF
TRBD1 TRBJ1-3 . TRBV5-1 TGCGCCAGCAGCTTGGGGGACAGATCCTCTGGAAACACCATATATTTT CASSLGDRSSGNTIYF